This T cell receptor beta chain was recovered during a study of neurological immune-mediated disorders. Broader study findings: None of the CDR3 amino acid sequences of expanded clones recurred across subjects, suggesting private repertoires in all groups.

In its sample, this clonotype was seen many times. What it recognizes is unknown. The CDR3 is 16 amino acids. CDR1 is KGHSH, CDR2 LQKENI, per germline. Trimming left V 1 base short and J 1 base short, with 10 bases between. As for the cDNA, it was generated by 5'RACE with 10-nucleotide random UMIs. TCRdb reprocessed the 5' RACE reads with MiXCR, giving one entry per CDR3 protein. The sample lists around 130,000 distinct CDR3 sequences; around 3% were seen once. Sequencing used PBMCs. The V gene is TRBV18, the J gene TRBJ2-2; possibly TRBD2 for D (6 bases). The clonotype was recovered from a woman in her 30s with multiple sclerosis. The CDR3 spells CASSPRPSENTGELFF. The CDR3, as DNA: TGTGCCAGCTCACCACGGCCTAGCGAGAACACCGGGGAGCTGTTTTTT.